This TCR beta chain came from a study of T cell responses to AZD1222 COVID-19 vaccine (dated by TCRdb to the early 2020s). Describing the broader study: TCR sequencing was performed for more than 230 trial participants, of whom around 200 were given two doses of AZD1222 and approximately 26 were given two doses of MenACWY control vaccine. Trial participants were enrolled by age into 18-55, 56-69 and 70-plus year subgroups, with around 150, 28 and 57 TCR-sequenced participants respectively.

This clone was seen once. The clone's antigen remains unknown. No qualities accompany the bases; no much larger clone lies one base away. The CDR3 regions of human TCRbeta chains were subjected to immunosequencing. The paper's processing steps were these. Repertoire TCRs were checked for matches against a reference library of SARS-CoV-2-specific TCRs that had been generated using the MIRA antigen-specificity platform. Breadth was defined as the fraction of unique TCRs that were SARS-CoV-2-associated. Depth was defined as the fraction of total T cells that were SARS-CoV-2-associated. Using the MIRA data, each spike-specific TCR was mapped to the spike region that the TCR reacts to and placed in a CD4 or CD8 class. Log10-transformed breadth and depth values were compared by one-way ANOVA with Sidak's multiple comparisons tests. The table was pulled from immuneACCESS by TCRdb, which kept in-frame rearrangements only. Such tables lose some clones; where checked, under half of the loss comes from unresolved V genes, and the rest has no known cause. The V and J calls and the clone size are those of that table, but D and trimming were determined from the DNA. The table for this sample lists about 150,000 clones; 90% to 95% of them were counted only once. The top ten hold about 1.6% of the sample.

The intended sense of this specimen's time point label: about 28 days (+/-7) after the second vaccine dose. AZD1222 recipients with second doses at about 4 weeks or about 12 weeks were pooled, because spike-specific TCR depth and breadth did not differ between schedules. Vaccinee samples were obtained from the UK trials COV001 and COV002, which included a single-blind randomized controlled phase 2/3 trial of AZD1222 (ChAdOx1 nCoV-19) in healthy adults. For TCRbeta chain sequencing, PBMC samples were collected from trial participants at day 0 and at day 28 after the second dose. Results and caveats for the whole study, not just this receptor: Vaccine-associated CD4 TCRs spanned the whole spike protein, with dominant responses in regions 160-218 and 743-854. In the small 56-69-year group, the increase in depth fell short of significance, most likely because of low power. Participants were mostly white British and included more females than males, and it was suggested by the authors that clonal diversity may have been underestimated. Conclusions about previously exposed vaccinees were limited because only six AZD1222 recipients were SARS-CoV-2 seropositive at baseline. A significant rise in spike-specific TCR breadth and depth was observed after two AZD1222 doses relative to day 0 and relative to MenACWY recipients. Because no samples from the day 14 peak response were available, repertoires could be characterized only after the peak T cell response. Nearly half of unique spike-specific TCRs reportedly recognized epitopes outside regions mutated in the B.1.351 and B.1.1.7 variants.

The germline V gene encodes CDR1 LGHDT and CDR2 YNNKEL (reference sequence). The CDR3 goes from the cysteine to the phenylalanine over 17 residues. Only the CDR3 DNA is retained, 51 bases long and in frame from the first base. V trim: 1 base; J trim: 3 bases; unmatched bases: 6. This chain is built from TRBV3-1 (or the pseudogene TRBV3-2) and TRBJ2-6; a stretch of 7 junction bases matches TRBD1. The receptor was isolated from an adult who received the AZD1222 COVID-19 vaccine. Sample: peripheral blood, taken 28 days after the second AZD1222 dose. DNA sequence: TGTGCCAGCAGCCAAGTCCAGGGGGTGGGTGGGGCCAACGTCCTGACTTTC. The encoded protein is CASSQVQGVGGANVLTF.